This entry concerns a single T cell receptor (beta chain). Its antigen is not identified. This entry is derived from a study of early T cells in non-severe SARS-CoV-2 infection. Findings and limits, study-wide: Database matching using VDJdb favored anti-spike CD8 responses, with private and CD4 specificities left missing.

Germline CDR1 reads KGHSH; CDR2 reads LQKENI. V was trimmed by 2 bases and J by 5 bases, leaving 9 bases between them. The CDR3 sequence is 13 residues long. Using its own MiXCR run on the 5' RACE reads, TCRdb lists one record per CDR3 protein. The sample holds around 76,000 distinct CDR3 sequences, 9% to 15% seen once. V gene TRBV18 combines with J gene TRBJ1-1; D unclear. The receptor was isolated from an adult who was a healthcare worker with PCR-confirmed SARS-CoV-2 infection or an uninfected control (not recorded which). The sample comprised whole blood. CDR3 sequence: CASSPYVETEAFF. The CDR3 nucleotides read TGTGCCAGCTCACCATACGTGGAGACTGAAGCTTTCTTT.